These 13 T cell receptor beta chains were sequenced from one sample in a study of control samples from healthy donors and cancer patients. Profiled with immunoSEQ multiplex PCR; TCRdb holds only in-frame clones, not every one. The table has about 58,000 clones, 94% seen once. The sample taken for sequencing was blood. These receptors all come from a man aged 25 to 40 in good health.

V is TRBV7-2 and J is TRBJ1-1; 7 bases align to TRBD1. Germline V gene sequence: CDR1 SGHTA, CDR2 FQGNSA. V shed 3 bases and J 5 bases; nucleotides not matched to a gene: 6. This CDR3 spans 14 amino acids. DNA of the CDR3: TGTGCCAGCAGCTTCACAAGGGGGCGAACTGAAGCTTTCTTT. It codes for CASSFTRGRTEAFF.

The rearrangement links TRBV29-1 to TRBJ2-2; tentatively, D is TRBD1 or TRBD2 (6 bases each). Trimming cost V 4 bases and J 2 bases, with 11 bases left between them. Germline CDR1 SQVTM, CDR2 ANQGSEA. This CDR3 is built from 14 residues. CDR3 protein: CSVGGAGNTGELFF. The CDR3 DNA reads TGCAGCGTTGGGGGGGCGGGCAACACCGGGGAGCTGTTTTTT.

The rearrangement links TRBV29-1 to TRBJ2-7; D may be TRBD1 (6 bases). The CDR3 covers 13 residues. Germline CDR1 SQVTM, CDR2 ANQGSEA. The ends were cut back, 4 bases at V and 4 bases at J, with 14 bases in the middle. CDR3 sequence: CSVVRTGSYEQYF. The CDR3 DNA reads as TGCAGCGTTGTACGAACAGGGAGTTACGAGCAGTACTTC.

V and J are TRBV19 and TRBJ2-3, with a weak D call TRBD2 (6 bases). Germline V CDR1 and CDR2: LNHDA, SQIVND (reference sequence). The V and J ends lost 6 bases and 2 bases respectively, with 18 bases between them. The CDR3 runs to 16 residues. The CDR3 DNA is TGTGCCAGTAGAGGGCTAGCGAGTGGATTCACAGATACGCAGTATTTT. This sequence encodes CASRGLASGFTDTQYF.

This chain uses TRBV19 with TRBJ2-1, with a possible D match to TRBD1 (5 bases). Deletions cut 2 bases from V and 3 bases from J, with 17 bases between. The germline gives CDR1 LNHDA, CDR2 SQIVND (reference sequence). The CDR3 loop spans 17 amino acids. The CDR3 loop reads CASSILQVSGLYNEQFF. In nucleotides, the CDR3 is TGTGCCAGTAGTATACTACAGGTGTCAGGGCTCTACAATGAGCAGTTCTTC.

This chain connects TRBV9 to TRBJ1-2, with D possibly being TRBD1 (6 bases). CDR3 length: 15 amino acids. Germline V gene data show CDR1 as SGDLS and CDR2 as YYNGEE. With 2 bases removed from V and 5 bases from J, the gap between germline ends came to 16 bases. This chain's CDR3 is CASSVDPGEGYGYTF. The DNA for the CDR3 is TGTGCCAGCAGCGTCGATCCAGGGGAAGGGTATGGCTACACCTTC.

The chain couples TRBV6-2 or TRBV6-3 to TRBJ1-1, with D possibly TRBD1 on 5 matching bases. Germline V gene data show CDR1 as MNHEY and CDR2 as SVGEGT. This CDR3 is built from 14 residues. Trimming took 0 bases from V and 1 from J, leaving 6 bases between them. CDR3: CASSYSGGNTEAFF. The DNA of the CDR3 is TGTGCCAGCAGTTACTCCGGGGGGAACACTGAAGCTTTCTTT.

In this sample, this clone turned up once. The CDR3 bases are TGCAGCGCAATTTGGGGAGGTGGGGACACTGAAGCTTTCTTT. This sequence encodes CSAIWGGGDTEAFF. The rearrangement joins TRBV29-1 to TRBJ1-1; no clear D gene. Trimming shortened V by 7 bases and J by 3 bases, and 18 bases separated the two germline ends. This CDR3 is 14 amino acids long. Germline V gene lookup returns CDR1 SQVTM and CDR2 ANQGSEA. Full variable domain (remainder filled in from reference TRBV29-1 and TRBJ1-1): SAVISQKPSRDICQRGTSLTIQCQVDSQVTMMFWYRQQPGQSLTLIATANQGSEATYESGFVIDKFPISRPNLTFSTLTVSNMSPEDSSIYLCSAIWGGGDTEAFFGQGTRLTVV.

The chain carries TRBV24-1 and TRBJ2-2; D is unclear. Germline V gives CDR1 KGHDR, CDR2 SFDVKD. This CDR3 spans 15 amino acids. V was shortened by 4 bases and J by 1 base, with 9 bases between the two germline ends. The CDR3 loop reads CATSERTVNTGELFF. The CDR3 DNA reads TGTGCCACCAGTGAGAGGACGGTGAACACCGGGGAGCTGTTTTTT.

V is TRBV7-9 and J is TRBJ2-3, with 8 nucleotides matching TRBD2. Looked up from germline, CDR1 is SEHNR and CDR2 is FQNEAQ (reference sequence). V lost 5 bases and J lost 2; bases outside the gene matches: 9. The CDR3 spans 16 residues. CDR3 loop: CASSTFRGGNTDTQYF. CDR3 nucleotide sequence: TGTGCCAGCAGCACCTTTCGGGGGGGGAACACAGATACGCAGTATTTT.

The chain has TRBV7-6 and TRBJ1-1; no clear D. V was pared by 0 bases and J by 3 bases, with 14 bases between. This CDR3 comprises 16 residues. Germline V gives CDR1 SGHVS, CDR2 FNYEAQ. The CDR3 loop reads CASSLAIPQVDTEAFF. DNA for the CDR3: TGTGCCAGCAGCTTAGCGATTCCCCAGGTGGACACTGAAGCTTTCTTT.

CDR3 sequence reads: CASSSIGGTDTQYF. CDR3 nucleotides: TGTGCCAGCAGCTCAATCGGAGGCACAGATACGCAGTATTTT. The chain links TRBV7-2 to TRBJ2-3; D remains unclear. From germline, CDR1 is SGHTA and CDR2 FQGNSA. V was shortened by 4 bases and J by 1 base, with 9 bases between the two germline ends. This CDR3 is 14 amino acids long.

The chain joins TRBV4-2 to TRBJ2-2; either TRBD1 or TRBD2 may supply D (5 bases each). With 0 bases removed from V and 1 base from J, the gap between germline ends came to 15 bases. Per the germline V gene, CDR1 is LGHNA and CDR2 is YNFKEQ. The CDR3 totals 18 residues. The CDR3 sequence is CASSQDKGPYLNTGELFF. CDR3 sequence (DNA): TGTGCCAGCAGCCAAGATAAGGGACCCTATCTGAACACCGGGGAGCTGTTTTTT.